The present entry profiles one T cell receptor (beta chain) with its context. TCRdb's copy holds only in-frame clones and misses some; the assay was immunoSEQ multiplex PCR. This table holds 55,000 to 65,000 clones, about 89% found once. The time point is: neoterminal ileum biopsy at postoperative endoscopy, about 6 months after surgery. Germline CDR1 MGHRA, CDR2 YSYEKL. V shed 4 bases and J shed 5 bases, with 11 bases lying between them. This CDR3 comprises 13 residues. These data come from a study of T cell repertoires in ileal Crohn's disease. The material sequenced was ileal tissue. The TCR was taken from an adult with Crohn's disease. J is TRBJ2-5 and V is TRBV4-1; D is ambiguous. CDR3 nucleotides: TGCGCCAGCAGCCGGGCGCACTGGGAGACCCAGTACTTC. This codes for CASSRAHWETQYF.